Listed here are 5 T cell receptor beta chains from one sample, sequenced in a study of a mutant IDH1 vaccine in newly diagnosed glioma. No antigen is known for these receptors. The time point: week 23, last vaccination. A 20-mer mutant IDH1 peptide at 300 ug was injected subcutaneously with topical imiquimod. Sequenced by immunoSEQ multiplex PCR; TCRdb stores in-frame clones only, minus some. Of tens of thousands of clones listed, about 80% are singletons. The sample here was PBMCs, taken from a glioma patient whose treatment included an IDH1 peptide vaccine. The source is a man in his forties with glioma.

V usage is TRBV2 and J usage is TRBJ1-5; unclear D gene. This CDR3 region has 14 residues. Trimming pared 7 bases from V and 0 bases from J, leaving 10 bases between. In germline, CDR1 is SNHLY, CDR2 FYNNEI. CDR3 sequence: CASTRQYSNQPQHF. In DNA, the CDR3 is TGTGCCAGCACTAGGCAATATAGCAATCAGCCCCAGCATTTT.

This chain's CDR3 is CASSYRQTDSGNTIYF. CDR3 DNA sequence: TGTGCCAGCAGCTATAGACAGACGGACTCTGGAAACACCATATATTTT. J is TRBJ1-3 and V is TRBV11-2, with D tentatively TRBD1 (5 bases). The CDR3 runs 16 residues. CDR1 is SGHAT and CDR2 is FQNNGV in the germline V gene. Trimming left V 4 bases short and J 0 bases short, with 13 bases between.

V gene TRBV27 combines with J gene TRBJ2-7; a weak D match, TRBD2 (5 bases). The CDR3 extends over 15 amino acids. Germline loops: CDR1 MNHEY, CDR2 SMNVEV (reference sequence). The V gene lost 6 bases and the J gene lost 3 bases, with 18 bases spanning the gap. The CDR3 region has the DNA TGTGCCAGCAGGGTTCGGGGAGCGGTGAACTACGAGCAGTACTTC. As protein: CASRVRGAVNYEQYF.

The J gene is TRBJ1-1, the V gene TRBV6-5; perhaps TRBD1 as D (5 bases). Germline loops: CDR1 MNHEY, CDR2 SVGAGI. This CDR3 is 12 amino acids long. Trimming removed 6 bases from V and 7 bases from J, with 12 bases in between. The CDR3 region has the DNA TGTGCCAGCAGATCTAGGGGCTTTGAAGCTTTCTTT. The encoded protein is CASRSRGFEAFF.

This clone was found a few times. The chain recombines TRBV6-4 with TRBJ2-1, with 7 bases matching TRBD2. CDR3 length equals 15 residues. Losses at the gene ends were 5 bases for V and 6 bases for J; bases not matched to a gene: 10. CDR1 is MRHNA and CDR2 is SNTAGT in the germline V gene. CDR3 nucleotide sequence: TGTGCCAGCAGTCCCCTAAGCGGGGCTTTCAATGAGCAGTTCTTC. Translation: CASSPLSGAFNEQFF.